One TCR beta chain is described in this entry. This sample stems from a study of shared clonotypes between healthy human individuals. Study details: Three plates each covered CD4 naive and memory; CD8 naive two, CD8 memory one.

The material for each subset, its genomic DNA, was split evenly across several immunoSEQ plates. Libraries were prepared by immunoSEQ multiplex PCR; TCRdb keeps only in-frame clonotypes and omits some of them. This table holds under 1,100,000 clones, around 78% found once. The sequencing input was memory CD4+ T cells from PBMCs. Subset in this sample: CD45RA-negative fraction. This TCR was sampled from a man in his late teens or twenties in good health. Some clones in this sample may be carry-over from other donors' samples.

The CDR3 spells CASSPPYQETQYF. The CDR3 coding sequence is TGTGCCAGCAGCCCACCTTACCAAGAGACCCAGTACTTC. V usage is TRBV9 and J usage is TRBJ2-5; no clear D. The CDR3 runs to 13 residues. Germline V gene data show CDR1 as SGDLS and CDR2 as YYNGEE. V lost 4 bases and J 0 bases, leaving 7 bases between the germline ends.